A single sample gave rise to the 22 T cell receptor beta chains below, sequenced in a study of regulatory T cells in long-lasting Graves disease. Described time point: newly diagnosed GD, antithyroid drugs for less than 3 months. The TCR library used RNA extracted from PBMCs. Both iRepertoire HTBI primers and Arm-PCR of CDR3 regions were used to build the TCR beta libraries. TCRdb passed the multiplex PCR reads through MiXCR, listing each CDR3 protein once. The sample lists about 440,000 distinct CDR3 sequences, approximately 16% seen once, with approximately 12% in the top ten. This same sample was also part of a study on T cells in Graves' hyperthyroidism and ophthalmopathy.

This sample comprised peripheral blood mononuclear cells (PBMCs), obtained at new diagnosis, from a patient treated with antithyroid drugs. The receptors were sampled from a woman aged 25-40 years with Graves disease.

V usage is TRBV10-3 and J usage is TRBJ2-7, with TRBD2 identical over 12 bases. The V gene end was trimmed by 5 bases and the J gene end by 0 bases; junction bases not matched to a gene: 8. Germline loops: CDR1 ENHRY, CDR2 SYGVKD. The CDR3 length is 17 residues. CDR3 sequence reads: CAISSGASGRASYEQYF. CDR3 bases: TGTGCCATCAGTTCTGGCGCTAGCGGGAGGGCCTCCTACGAGCAGTACTTC.

This chain joins TRBV6-2 or TRBV6-3 and TRBJ2-2; TRBD2 matches 10 bases. The ends lost 6 bases at V and 6 bases at J; junction bases unmatched: 10. Per germline, CDR1 MNHEY and CDR2 SVGEGT. The CDR3 is 16 residues long. This CDR3 is CASRPGTSASSGELFF. The CDR3 nucleotides read TGTGCCAGCAGGCCCGGGACTAGCGCAAGCTCCGGGGAGCTGTTTTTT.

This clonotype was counted at least ten times. V usage is TRBV4-1 and J usage is TRBJ2-7; 11 nucleotides align to TRBD2. CDR1 is MGHRA, CDR2 YSYEKL, per germline. CDR3 length: 15 amino acids. The V and J ends lost 4 bases and 7 bases, in that order; junction bases with no gene match: 9. The CDR3 sequence is CASSPQLAGAREQYF. The CDR3 DNA sequence: TGCGCCAGCAGCCCTCAACTAGCGGGAGCTCGGGAGCAGTACTTC.

This clonotype was recorded many times. The chain has TRBV2 and TRBJ2-3; D perhaps matches TRBD2 (6 bases). Trimming removed 6 bases at V and 3 bases at J, with 10 bases between. Germline CDR1 reads SNHLY; CDR2 reads FYNNEI. CDR3 length: 13 amino acids. The CDR3 sequence: CASRPGLTDTQYF. Here the CDR3 DNA reads TGTGCCAGCAGGCCGGGACTTACAGATACGCAGTATTTT.

This clonotype was counted many times. The chain has TRBV12-3 or TRBV12-4 and TRBJ2-7; 11 bases are a match to TRBD2. V gave up 9 bases and J gave up 4 bases; unmatched junction bases: 11. The CDR3 consists of 15 residues. CDR3 in amino acids: CASRPSGTSGYEQYF. The CDR3, as DNA: TGTGCCAGTCGACCGAGCGGGACTAGCGGATACGAGCAGTACTTC.

This clonotype was detected many times. The junction shows a germline mismatch at one end, possibly a read error. The gene calls are TRBV11-2 and TRBJ2-5; the match to TRBD1 covers 8 bases. CDR1 SGHAT and CDR2 FQNNGV come from the germline V gene. The CDR3 runs 17 residues. The CDR3 bases are TGCGCCAGCAGCCAAGAACCCCGGACAGGGATGGGGGAGACCCAGTACTTC. It is translated as CASSQEPRTGMGETQYF. The full variable domain, its missing parts supplied by reference TRBV11-2 and TRBJ2-5, is EAGVAQSPRYKIIEKRQSVAFWCNPISGHATLYWYQQILGQGPKLLIQFQNNGVVDDSQLPKDRFSAERLKGVDSTLKIQPAKLEDSAVYLCASSQEPRTGMGETQYFGPGTRLLVL.

This clonotype was counted many times. This sequence joins TRBV6-2 or TRBV6-3 and TRBJ1-5, with a weak D call TRBD1 (5 bases). Germline CDR1 and CDR2: MNHEY and SVGEGT. Deletions cut 2 bases from V and 3 bases from J, with 11 bases between. The CDR3 spans 15 residues. The CDR3 is CASSYLGGINQPQHF. The CDR3 DNA reads TGTGCCAGCAGTTACCTGGGGGGTATCAATCAGCCCCAGCATTTT.

This clonotype was counted at least ten times. The chain recombines TRBV2 with TRBJ2-1; D tentatively reads TRBD1 or TRBD2 (9 bases each). Germline V gives CDR1 SNHLY, CDR2 FYNNEI. The CDR3 sequence is 15 residues long. Trimming took 11 bases from V and 9 from J, leaving 26 bases between them. The CDR3 loop reads CALTGGSGRNIEQFF. As DNA, the CDR3 is TGTGCCTTGACAGGGGGTAGCGGGAGAAATATTGAGCAGTTCTTC.

In its sample, this clonotype was seen many times. V gene TRBV27 combines with J gene TRBJ2-5; 8 bases line up with TRBD2. CDR3 length equals 16 residues. With 0 bases clipped from V and 4 bases from J, the junction kept 7 bases outside the gene matches. Germline V gene sequence: CDR1 MNHEY, CDR2 SMNVEV (reference sequence). CDR3 amino acids: CASSLSLVLAGETQYF. CDR3 sequence (DNA): TGTGCCAGCAGTTTATCCCTTGTTCTAGCGGGAGAGACCCAGTACTTC.

This clonotype was seen repeatedly, ten times or more. The rearrangement joins TRBV6-1 to TRBJ1-1, with 10 nucleotides matching TRBD1. The CDR3 runs 15 residues. The trim removed 6 bases at V and 4 bases at J, leaving 8 bases unmatched. Germline lookup yields CDR1 MNHNS and CDR2 SASEGT. The CDR3 loop reads CASSQDRGYGTEAFF. CDR3 coding DNA: TGTGCCAGCAGCCAGGACAGGGGGTATGGCACTGAAGCTTTCTTT.

This clonotype has a count of ten or more. The rearrangement links TRBV2 to TRBJ2-3; D ambiguous. The length of the CDR3 is 14 residues. Germline V gene sequence: CDR1 SNHLY, CDR2 FYNNEI. Between the trimmed V and J ends, which lost 8 bases and 2 bases, there was a span of 14 bases. The CDR3 nucleotides read TGTGCCAGCGGGAAGGAGACGAACACAGATACGCAGTATTTT. The encoded protein is CASGKETNTDTQYF.

Regarding this clonotype: A much larger clone is a single base away; this may be a read error. This chain links TRBV28 with TRBJ1-2; TRBD1 aligns across 10 bases. The CDR3 length is 15 residues. Per germline, CDR1 MDHEN and CDR2 SYDVKM. In DNA form, the CDR3 reads TGTGCCAGCAGTTCCGGGACAGGGGATCTCTATGACTACACCTTC. It yields the protein CASSSGTGDLYDYTF.

The sample holds many counts of this clonotype. CDR3 nucleotides: TGCAGCGTTTATTTCGGGCTAGCGGGAGCAGGCCACGGCAATGAGCAGTTCTTC. This encodes CSVYFGLAGAGHGNEQFF. The chain uses TRBV29-1 and TRBJ2-1, with 10 bases lining up with TRBD2. Germline V gene lookup returns CDR1 SQVTM and CDR2 ANQGSEA. V lost 5 bases and J lost 6; bases outside the gene matches: 19. This CDR3 spans 18 amino acids.

This clonotype was seen at least ten times. The genes are TRBV20-1 and TRBJ2-1; 9 nucleotides line up with TRBD2. This CDR3 is built from 17 residues. Trimming took 5 bases from V and 7 from J; bases not matched to a gene: 18. Germline V lookup: CDR1 DFQATT, CDR2 SNEGSKA (reference sequence). DNA of the CDR3: TGCAGTGCTGGAGTATTGAGCGGGAGGAACCATCCAAATGAGCAGTTCTTC. This sequence encodes CSAGVLSGRNHPNEQFF.

The sample holds many counts of this clonotype. The rearrangement links TRBV7-3 to TRBJ1-2; D unclear. Germline V gene sequence: CDR1 SGHTA, CDR2 FQGTGA. This CDR3 comprises 13 residues. V lost 2 bases to trimming and J lost 6 bases, with 10 bases between them. DNA for the CDR3: TGTGCCAGCAGCTTATCGGCAGGAAATGGCTACACCTTC. This codes for CASSLSAGNGYTF.

CDR3 sequence reads: CASRNRKASYNEQFF. The CDR3 DNA follows: TGCGCCAGCAGAAACCGCAAGGCGTCCTACAATGAGCAGTTCTTC. The chain recombines TRBV10-2 with TRBJ2-1; D remains ambiguous. Germline V lookup: CDR1 WSHSY, CDR2 SAAADI. CDR3 size: 15 residues. V was cut by 6 bases and J by 1 base, with 13 bases left in between.

Of note for this clonotype: One base away lies a much larger clone, so this may be a sequencing read error. The gene calls are TRBV7-6 and TRBJ2-3, with D uncertain. Trimming removed 5 bases at V and 5 bases at J, with 11 bases between. The germline gives CDR1 SGHVS, CDR2 FNYEAQ. The CDR3 sequence is 13 residues long. The CDR3 region is CASSPSAEDTQYF. CDR3 bases: TGTGCCAGCAGCCCATCCGCGGAAGATACGCAGTATTTT.

This clonotype was counted at least ten times. This chain connects TRBV20-1 to TRBJ1-1, with D tentatively TRBD1 (6 bases). V lost 6 bases and J 0 bases, leaving 17 bases between the germline ends. The CDR3 loop spans 15 amino acids. CDR1 and CDR2 (germline): DFQATT, SNEGSKA (reference sequence). CDR3 in DNA: TGCAGTGCGCCAAAGGGGGGGGCTTTGAACACTGAAGCTTTCTTT. Protein product: CSAPKGGALNTEAFF.

In this sample, this clonotype turned up many times. The chain is built from TRBV27 and TRBJ2-1; D gene unclear. V dropped 3 bases and J dropped 0 bases, with 6 bases sitting between them. Germline CDR1 MNHEY, CDR2 SMNVEV (reference sequence). This CDR3 comprises 14 residues. The CDR3 loop reads CASSFLFSYNEQFF. DNA of the CDR3: TGTGCCAGCAGTTTCCTTTTCTCCTACAATGAGCAGTTCTTC.

This clonotype was detected only a few times. This rearrangement joins TRBV20-1 to TRBJ2-3, with 14 bases matching TRBD2. The junction had 10 bases not matched to a gene; V was cut back by 0 bases and J by 5 bases. This CDR3 has 18 residues. The germline V gene has CDR1 DFQATT and CDR2 SNEGSKA (reference sequence). The CDR3, as DNA: TGCAGTGCTAGAGAGGCCCCCGGACTAGCGGGAGGAGGAGATACGCAGTATTTT. Protein sequence: CSAREAPGLAGGGDTQYF.

The chain joins TRBV20-1 to TRBJ2-7; either TRBD1 or TRBD2 may fit D (5 bases each). The CDR3 consists of 11 residues. Trimming cost V 6 bases and J 2 bases, with 8 bases left between them. Germline lookup yields CDR1 DFQATT and CDR2 SNEGSKA (reference sequence). This CDR3 reads CSAGETYEQYF. The CDR3 DNA reads as TGCAGTGCGGGGGAGACCTACGAGCAGTACTTC.

The chain recombines TRBV12-3 or TRBV12-4 with TRBJ1-4; the match to TRBD1 covers 8 bases. With V trimmed by 6 bases and J by 4 bases, 4 bases remained unmatched. CDR3 length equals 14 residues. The CDR3 here is CASRGDRLNEKLFF. The CDR3 nucleotides are TGTGCCAGCAGGGGGGACAGGCTTAATGAAAAACTGTTTTTT.